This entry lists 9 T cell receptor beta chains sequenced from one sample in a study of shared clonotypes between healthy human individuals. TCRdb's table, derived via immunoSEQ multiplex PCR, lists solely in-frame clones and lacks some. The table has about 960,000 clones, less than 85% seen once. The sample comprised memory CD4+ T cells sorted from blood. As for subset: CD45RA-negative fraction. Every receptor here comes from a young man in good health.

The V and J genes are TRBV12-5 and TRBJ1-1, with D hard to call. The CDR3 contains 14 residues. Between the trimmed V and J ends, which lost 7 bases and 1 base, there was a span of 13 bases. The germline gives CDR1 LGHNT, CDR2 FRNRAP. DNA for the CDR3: TGTGCTAGTGTTCTTGATTATTCGAACACTGAAGCTTTCTTT. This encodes CASVLDYSNTEAFF. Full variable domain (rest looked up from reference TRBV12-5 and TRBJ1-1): DARVTQTPRHKVTEMGQEVTMRCQPILGHNTVFWYRQTMMQGLELLAYFRNRAPLDDSGMPKDRFSAEMPDATLATLKIQPSEPRDSAVYFCASVLDYSNTEAFFGQGTRLTVV.

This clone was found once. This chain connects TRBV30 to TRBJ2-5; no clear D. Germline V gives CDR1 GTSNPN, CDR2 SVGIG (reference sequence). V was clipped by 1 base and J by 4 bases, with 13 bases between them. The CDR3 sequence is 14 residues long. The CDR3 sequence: CAWSAMGSAETQYF. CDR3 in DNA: TGTGCCTGGAGTGCGATGGGATCGGCAGAGACCCAGTACTTC. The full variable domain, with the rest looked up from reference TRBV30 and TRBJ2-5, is SQTIHQWPATLVQPVGSPLSLECTVEGTSNPNLYWYRQAAGRGLQLLFYSVGIGQISSEVPQNLSASRPQDRQFILSSKKLLLSDSGFYLCAWSAMGSAETQYFGPGTRLLVL.

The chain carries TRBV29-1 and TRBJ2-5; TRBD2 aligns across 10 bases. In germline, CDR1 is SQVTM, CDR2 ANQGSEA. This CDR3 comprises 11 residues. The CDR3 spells CLAGDGNAQYF. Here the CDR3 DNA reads TGCCTAGCGGGGGACGGAAATGCCCAGTACTTC.

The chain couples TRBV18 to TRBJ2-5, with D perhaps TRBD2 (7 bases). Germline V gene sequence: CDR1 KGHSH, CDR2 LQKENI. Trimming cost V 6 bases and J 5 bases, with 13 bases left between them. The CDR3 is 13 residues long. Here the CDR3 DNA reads TGTGCCAGCTCCGGGGGGCCAAGGGAGACCCAGTACTTC. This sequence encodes CASSGGPRETQYF.

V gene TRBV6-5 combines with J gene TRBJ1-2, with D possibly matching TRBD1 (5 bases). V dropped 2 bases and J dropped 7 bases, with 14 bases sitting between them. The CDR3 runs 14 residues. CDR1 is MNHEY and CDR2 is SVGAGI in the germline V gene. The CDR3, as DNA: TGTGCCAGCAGTTACAGGGGTCGGGTTCGTGGCTACACCTTC. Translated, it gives CASSYRGRVRGYTF.

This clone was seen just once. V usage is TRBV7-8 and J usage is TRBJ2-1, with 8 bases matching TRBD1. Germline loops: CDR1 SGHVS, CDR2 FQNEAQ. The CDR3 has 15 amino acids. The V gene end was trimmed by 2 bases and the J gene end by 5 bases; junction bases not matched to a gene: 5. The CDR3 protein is CASSLRTGRNNEQFF. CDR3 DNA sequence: TGTGCCAGCAGCTTAAGGACAGGGAGGAACAATGAGCAGTTCTTC.

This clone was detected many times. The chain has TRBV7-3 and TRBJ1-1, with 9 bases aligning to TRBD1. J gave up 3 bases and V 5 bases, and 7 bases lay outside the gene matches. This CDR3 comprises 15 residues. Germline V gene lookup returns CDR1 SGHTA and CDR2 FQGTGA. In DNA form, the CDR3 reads TGTGCCAGCAGCCCGGGGACAGGGTGGGACACTGAAGCTTTCTTT. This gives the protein CASSPGTGWDTEAFF.

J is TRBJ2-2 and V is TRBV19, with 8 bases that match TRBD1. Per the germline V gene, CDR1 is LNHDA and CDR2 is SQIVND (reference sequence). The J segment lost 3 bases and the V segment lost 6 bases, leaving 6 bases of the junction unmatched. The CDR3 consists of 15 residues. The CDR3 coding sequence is TGTGCCAGTAGCCGATCGGACAGGGACACCGGGGAGCTGTTTTTT. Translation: CASSRSDRDTGELFF. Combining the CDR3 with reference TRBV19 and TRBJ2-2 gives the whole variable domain DGGITQSPKYLFRKEGQNVTLSCEQNLNHDAMYWYRQDPGQGLRLIYYSQIVNDFQKGDIAEGYSVSREKKESFPLTVTSAQKNPTAFYLCASSRSDRDTGELFFGEGSRLTVL.

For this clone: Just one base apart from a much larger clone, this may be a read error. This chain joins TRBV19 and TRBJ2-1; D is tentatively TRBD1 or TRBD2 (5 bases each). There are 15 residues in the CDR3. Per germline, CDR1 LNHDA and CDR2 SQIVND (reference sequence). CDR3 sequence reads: CAGSIEGTTYNEQFF. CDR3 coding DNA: TGTGCCGGTAGTATAGAGGGGACCACCTACAATGAGCAGTTCTTC.